The rows below give T cell receptor beta chains drawn from one sample of a study of control samples from healthy donors and cancer patients. Assay: immunoSEQ multiplex PCR; the TCRdb copy retains only in-frame clones and omits some. Of some 82,000 clones listed, more than 75% are singletons. The sample consisted of blood. Receptors originate from a man aged 50 to 59 in good health. The CDR3 runs from the conserved cysteine through the conserved F or W. A D gene is named only where the DNA matches it firmly. Size values are once, few and many counts, or a class for expanded clones, and some rows have none.

>TRBV27|TRBD2|TRBJ2-3|NA
TGTGCCAGCAGTTCCCGGACTAGCGGACGCACAGATACGCAGTATTTT
CASSSRTSGRTDTQYF
>TRBV24-1|NA|TRBJ1-1|NA
TGTGCCACCAGGAAAGGGGGGGCTACTAACACTGAAGCTTTCTTT
CATRKGGATNTEAFF
>TRBV12-3/TRBV12-4|NA|TRBJ1-1|few
TGTGCCAGCAGTTTTCAGATGGGCACTGAAGCTTTCTTT
CASSFQMGTEAFF
>TRBV6-1|NA|TRBJ1-3|NA
TGTGCCAGCAGTGAAACAGGCTATAGTGGAAACACCATATATTTT
CASSETGYSGNTIYF
>TRBV12-3/TRBV12-4|NA|TRBJ2-3|NA
TGTGCCAGCGGGTCGGATACGCAGTATTTT
CASGSDTQYF
>TRBV6-5|NA|TRBJ1-2|once
TGTGCCAGCAGTCCTTACGGAGGAGACTATGGCTACACCTTC
CASSPYGGDYGYTF
>TRBV2|TRBD1|TRBJ1-1|once
TGTGCCAGCAGCGGGACAGGGAGACTGGCTGAAGCTTTCTTT
CASSGTGRLAEAFF
>TRBV4-1|NA|TRBJ2-3|NA
TGCGCCAGCAGCCAAGTGGCGACGAGCACAGATACGCAGTATTTT
CASSQVATSTDTQYF
>TRBV5-1|NA|TRBJ2-5|NA
TGCGCCAGCAGCCTCGGGACCGTAGATGTGAAGACCCAGTACTTC
CASSLGTVDVKTQYF
>TRBV29-1|NA|TRBJ1-3|once
TGCAGCGTCCAAGAGGGGTCTGGAAACACCATATATTTT
CSVQEGSGNTIYF
>TRBV4-2|TRBD1|TRBJ1-1|NA
TGTGCCAGCAGCCAACTGGGACAGCACACTGAAGCTTTCTTT
CASSQLGQHTEAFF
>TRBV30|NA|TRBJ1-2|NA
TGTGCCTGGAGTACCATCCAGGGTAGCTATGGCTACACCTTC
CAWSTIQGSYGYTF
>TRBV15|NA|TRBJ2-3|NA
TGTGCCACCAGCACTGAGCGGGGCACAGATACGCAGTATTTT
CATSTERGTDTQYF
>TRBV3-1/TRBV3-2|NA|TRBJ1-3|NA
TGTGCCAGCAGCCAAGAATGGGGCGCGTACTCTGGAAACACCATATATTTT
CASSQEWGAYSGNTIYF
>TRBV25-1|NA|TRBJ1-2|NA
TGTGCCAGCAGTGAACAGACGGCTAACTATGGCTACACCTTC
CASSEQTANYGYTF
>TRBV29-1|TRBD1|TRBJ1-2|NA
TGCAGCGTTACGTTGGTGGGACAGAATAACTATGGCTACACCTTC
CSVTLVGQNNYGYTF
>TRBV6-5|NA|TRBJ2-1|NA
TGTGCCAGCAGCCCCCTAACAGGGTCCAATGAGCAGTTCTTC
CASSPLTGSNEQFF